A single sample is the source of the 10 T cell receptor beta chains below, sequenced in a study of cytomegalovirus exposure and HLA in healthy donors. The PCR ran on 60 Vbeta and 13 Jbeta primers. The assay was immunoSEQ multiplex PCR, and TCRdb's table has in-frame clones only and misses some. The sample lists 70,000 to 95,000 clones; around 85% were seen once. Sequencing input: PBMCs. All receptors derive from a human donor in good health.

This chain joins TRBV27 and TRBJ1-5; D unresolved. The CDR3 runs 14 residues. Germline V gene data show CDR1 as MNHEY and CDR2 as SMNVEV (reference sequence). Trimming removed 1 base from V and 2 bases from J, with 6 bases in between. The CDR3 is CASSLLQGNQPQHF. CDR3 DNA: TGTGCCAGCAGTTTATTGCAGGGCAATCAGCCCCAGCATTTT.

This chain uses TRBV5-1 with TRBJ2-1; the D gene is possibly TRBD1 (5 bases). The V and J ends lost 1 base and 0 bases respectively, with 8 bases between them. CDR1 is SGHRS, CDR2 YFSETQ, per germline. CDR3 length: 15 amino acids. The CDR3 protein is CASSLSDSSYNEQFF. In DNA, the CDR3 is TGCGCCAGCAGCTTGTCCGACAGCTCCTACAATGAGCAGTTCTTC.

The V and J genes are TRBV6-5 and TRBJ1-2; 8 bases align to TRBD1. Per the germline V gene, CDR1 is MNHEY and CDR2 is SVGAGI. The CDR3 runs 14 residues. With 5 bases clipped from V and 5 bases from J, the junction kept 7 bases outside the gene matches. As DNA, the CDR3 is TGTGCCAGCAGTACACAGGGGGGGAAGTATGGCTACACCTTC. Amino acids: CASSTQGGKYGYTF.

V is TRBV2 and J is TRBJ1-2, with a weak D call TRBD1 (5 bases). The germline gives CDR1 SNHLY, CDR2 FYNNEI. V lost 9 bases, J lost 4 bases, and 18 bases lay in between. The CDR3 loop spans 14 amino acids. The CDR3 region is CARRRKGRVYGYTF. As DNA, the CDR3 is TGTGCCAGGAGGCGGAAGGGGCGCGTCTATGGCTACACCTTC.

The sample holds one count of this clone. V is TRBV5-1 and J is TRBJ2-5; D may be TRBD2 (5 bases). Germline CDR1 reads SGHRS; CDR2 reads YFSETQ. This CDR3 region has 17 residues. The V end lost 3 bases, the J end lost 2 bases, and 20 bases lay between the germline ends. Here the CDR3 reads CASSWRRASGNQETQYF. The CDR3 DNA follows: TGCGCCAGCAGCTGGAGGCGGGCGTCTGGGAATCAAGAGACCCAGTACTTC.

This clone was found a few times. V usage is TRBV29-1 and J usage is TRBJ2-3, with TRBD1 identical over 8 bases. CDR3 size: 14 residues. The trim removed 7 bases at V and 4 bases at J, leaving 10 bases unmatched. CDR1 is SQVTM and CDR2 is ANQGSEA in the germline V gene. In DNA form, the CDR3 reads TGCAGCGCCCCCCGGACAGGGATCGCAGATACGCAGTATTTT. Its protein product is CSAPRTGIADTQYF.

On this clone itself: The junction does not match germline at one end; this may be a read error. V is TRBV5-5 and J is TRBJ1-5; D is ambiguous. This CDR3 is 15 amino acids long. Germline-derived CDR1 and CDR2 are SGHKS and YYEKEE (reference sequence). In DNA form, the CDR3 reads TGTGCCAGCAGCTTGGTGGGTGATAGCAATCAGCCCCAGAATTTT. Translated, it gives CASSLVGDSNQPQNF. The full variable domain, completed using reference TRBV5-5 and TRBJ1-5, is DAGVTQSPTHLIKTRGQQVTLRCSPISGHKSVSWYQQVLGQGPQFIFQYYEKEERGRGNFPDRFSARQFPNYSSELNVNALLLGDSALYLCASSLVGDSNQPQNFGDGTRLSIL.

The chain combines TRBV7-8 with TRBJ1-5, with TRBD1 matching 8 bases. Germline V gene sequence: CDR1 SGHVS, CDR2 FQNEAQ. Trimming took 3 bases from V and 1 from J; bases not matched to a gene: 20. The CDR3 totals 21 residues. Here the CDR3 reads CASSLGYRTGNNLLSNQPQHF. The CDR3 DNA is TGTGCCAGCAGCTTGGGGTACCGGACAGGGAATAATCTGCTGAGCAATCAGCCCCAGCATTTT.

This clone came up many times. The V and J genes are TRBV6-1 and TRBJ2-5, with TRBD2 identical over 13 bases. V was pared by 8 bases and J by 2 bases, with 5 bases of the junction left unmatched. The CDR3 is made up of 15 amino acids. Germline lookup yields CDR1 MNHNS and CDR2 SASEGT. CDR3 residues: CASATLAGGQETQYF. The CDR3 nucleotides are TGTGCCAGCGCTACACTAGCGGGGGGGCAAGAGACCCAGTACTTC.

The chain links TRBV23-1 to TRBJ1-1; TRBD1 is a possible D gene (6 bases). TRBV23-1 is an ORF, and what it does is uncertain. The CDR3 sequence is 14 residues long. The ends were cut back, 4 bases at V and 4 bases at J, with 13 bases in the middle. The CDR3 here is CASSPAGGGTEAFF. The DNA for the CDR3 is TGCGCCAGCAGTCCAGCGGGGGGCGGCACTGAAGCTTTCTTT.